These 17 T cell receptor beta chains were all obtained from the same sample, sequenced in a study of blood T cell repertoires in COVID-19. TCRdb's copy holds only in-frame clones and misses some; the assay was immunoSEQ multiplex PCR. The sample has around 70,000 clones; approximately 79% are singletons. Sequencing was done on a sample of peripheral blood. These receptors came from a man aged 60 to 75 with active or convalescent COVID-19.

J is TRBJ1-2 and V is TRBV12-3 or TRBV12-4; D call uncertain. Trimming took off 6 bases at V and 0 bases at J, with 8 bases between the two ends. There are 13 residues in the CDR3. CDR3 protein: CASRGEANYGYTF. CDR3 nucleotide sequence: TGTGCCAGCAGGGGAGAAGCTAACTATGGCTACACCTTC.

V and J are TRBV7-6 and TRBJ1-2, with D perhaps matching TRBD1 (6 bases). This CDR3 comprises 16 residues. V shed 1 base and J shed 3 bases, with 15 bases lying between them. CDR1 is SGHVS, CDR2 FNYEAQ, per germline. This chain's CDR3 is CASSLGPRGSDYGYTF. CDR3 in DNA: TGTGCCAGCAGCTTAGGACCCAGGGGATCCGACTATGGCTACACCTTC.

The rearrangement links TRBV3-1 (or the pseudogene TRBV3-2) to TRBJ1-5, with TRBD1 as a possible D gene (6 bases). Germline lookup yields CDR1 LGHDT and CDR2 YNNKEL (reference sequence). The CDR3 runs 13 residues. The germline V and J ends were trimmed by 4 bases and 4 bases, with 8 bases remaining between them. DNA of the CDR3: TGTGCCAGCAGCCTCGGACAGAATCAGCCCCAGCATTTT. This encodes CASSLGQNQPQHF.

The J gene is TRBJ2-5, the V gene TRBV6-4, with 8 positions matching TRBD2. Germline values: CDR1 MRHNA, CDR2 SNTAGT. V was pared by 3 bases and J by 2 bases, with 2 bases of the junction left unmatched. The CDR3 covers 14 residues. The CDR3 spells CASSELAGQETQYF. Written as DNA, the CDR3 is TGTGCCAGCAGTGAGCTAGCGGGTCAAGAGACCCAGTACTTC.

The sample holds one count of this clone. The CDR3 is CASSLYASGGATDTQYF. CDR3 in DNA: TGTGCCAGCAGTTTATACGCTAGCGGGGGGGCCACAGATACGCAGTATTTT. The chain uses TRBV27 and TRBJ2-3; 12 bases map to TRBD2. This CDR3 comprises 17 residues. The V segment lost 1 base and the J segment 2 bases; nucleotides outside the gene matches: 4. Per germline, CDR1 MNHEY and CDR2 SMNVEV (reference sequence).

The chain is built from TRBV2 and TRBJ1-6; TRBD1 agrees at 7 bases. After removal of 6 bases from V and 0 bases from J, the junction contained 2 bases not matched to a gene. Germline V CDR1 and CDR2: SNHLY, FYNNEI. The CDR3 consists of 15 residues. CDR3 coding DNA: TGTGCCAGCAGGGACAGGAGCTCCTATAATTCACCCCTCCACTTT. Translation: CASRDRSSYNSPLHF.

The chain links TRBV4-3 to TRBJ1-2; 7 bases agree with TRBD1. Looked up from germline, CDR1 is LGHNA and CDR2 is YSLEER. The length of the CDR3 is 16 residues. The trim removed 0 bases at V and 4 bases at J, leaving 8 bases unmatched. As DNA, the CDR3 is TGCGCCAGCAGCCAAGATCCGCAGGGGGTCCCCTATGGCTACACCTTC. Protein: CASSQDPQGVPYGYTF.

This chain uses TRBV5-5 with TRBJ1-1, with TRBD1 as a possible D gene (6 bases). CDR1 and CDR2 from the germline V gene are SGHKS and YYEKEE (reference sequence). CDR3 length: 15 residues. The germline V and J ends were trimmed by 0 bases and 11 bases, with 20 bases remaining between them. CDR3: CASSLGPPGQQGAFF. As DNA, the CDR3 is TGTGCCAGCAGCTTGGGGCCCCCGGGACAACAAGGTGCTTTCTTT.

A note on this clone: At one end, the junction sequence differs from germline, possibly due to a read error. In the same sample, other DNA sequences code for this CDR3. The rearrangement uses TRBV6-1 and TRBJ1-4; TRBD1 aligns across 12 bases. Germline CDR1 is MNHNS and CDR2 is SASEGT. The CDR3 runs 16 residues. The CDR3 nucleotides are TGTGCTAGCAGTGAATGGGACAGGGGGCGGGAGGAAAAACTGTTTTTT. It codes for CASSEWDRGREEKLFF.

Here the CDR3 reads CASSFGGFVYTF. Here the CDR3 DNA reads TGTGCCAGCAGTTTCGGAGGGTTTGTCTACACCTTC. This chain uses TRBV28 with TRBJ1-2; D is unresolved. Looked up from germline, CDR1 is MDHEN and CDR2 is SYDVKM. V was pared by 3 bases and J by 10 bases, with 12 bases between. The CDR3 has 12 residues.

The CDR3 DNA reads TGTGCCAGCAGCCAAGACGGCATGGGGCCAGAAGAGACCCAGTACTTC. It encodes CASSQDGMGPEETQYF. The J gene is TRBJ2-5, the V gene TRBV4-2; D possibly corresponds to TRBD1 (5 bases). Trimming stripped 0 bases from V and 3 bases from J, with 14 bases between. The CDR3 contains 16 residues. Per germline, CDR1 LGHNA and CDR2 YNFKEQ.

The chain uses TRBV27 and TRBJ2-1, with 8 bases identical to TRBD1. The length of the CDR3 is 13 residues. Germline assignment: CDR1 MNHEY and CDR2 SMNVEV (reference sequence). J was trimmed by 9 bases and V by 5 bases; bases with no gene match: 6. In DNA, the CDR3 is TGTGCCAGCAGTATTGGACAGGGTACTGAGCAGTTCTTC. It specifies CASSIGQGTEQFF.

The V and J genes are TRBV19 and TRBJ1-2; the match to TRBD1 covers 7 bases. Trimming removed 3 bases from V and 4 bases from J; junction bases left unmatched: 14. The CDR3 consists of 17 residues. Germline assignment: CDR1 LNHDA and CDR2 SQIVND (reference sequence). DNA for the CDR3: TGTGCCAGTAGTATTTCTTTCCCGGGACAGAGGACCTATGGCTACACCTTC. The encoded protein is CASSISFPGQRTYGYTF. Supplemented by reference TRBV19 and TRBJ1-2, the full variable domain reads DGGITQSPKYLFRKEGQNVTLSCEQNLNHDAMYWYRQDPGQGLRLIYYSQIVNDFQKGDIAEGYSVSREKKESFPLTVTSAQKNPTAFYLCASSISFPGQRTYGYTFGSGTRLTVV.

The chain employs TRBV30 and TRBJ1-1, with a tentative D call TRBD1 (6 bases). The ends were cut back, 4 bases at V and 7 bases at J, with 13 bases in the middle. CDR3 length: 12 residues. The V gene's germline CDR1 is GTSNPN and CDR2 SVGIG (reference sequence). Here the CDR3 reads CAWTTGPFEAFF. CDR3 sequence (DNA): TGTGCCTGGACGACAGGCCCTTTTGAAGCTTTCTTT.

The chain carries TRBV9 and TRBJ2-2; D unclear. Germline V lookup: CDR1 SGDLS, CDR2 YYNGEE. The V end lost 0 bases, the J end lost 6 bases, and 6 bases lay between the germline ends. The CDR3 sequence is 13 residues long. CDR3 region: CASSVDPAGELFF. As DNA, the CDR3 is TGTGCCAGCAGCGTAGATCCCGCCGGGGAGCTGTTTTTT.

V usage is TRBV9 and J usage is TRBJ2-5, with 9 bases fitting TRBD2. Trimming cost V 0 bases and J 5 bases; bases outside gene matches: 5. Looked up from germline, CDR1 is SGDLS and CDR2 is YYNGEE. The CDR3 extends over 15 amino acids. The CDR3 reads CASSVASGGLETQYF. The CDR3 region has the DNA TGTGCCAGCAGCGTAGCAAGCGGGGGGTTGGAGACCCAGTACTTC.

V and J are TRBV5-1 and TRBJ1-1; 8 bases are shared with TRBD1. CDR1 is SGHRS, CDR2 YFSETQ, per germline. The CDR3 is made up of 14 amino acids. Trimming removed 4 bases from V and 6 bases from J; junction bases left unmatched: 8. Here the CDR3 DNA reads TGCGCCAGCAGCCGCGAGACAGGGGTCGCTGAAGCTTTCTTT. As protein: CASSRETGVAEAFF.